The rows below give T cell receptor beta chains drawn from one sample of a study of T cell responses to AZD1222 COVID-19 vaccine. Assay: immunoSEQ multiplex PCR; the TCRdb copy retains only in-frame clones and omits some. The table lists 150,000 to 200,000 clones, 90% to 95% of them singletons. Here the sequenced sample was peripheral blood, taken on day 0 of AZD1222 vaccination. The receptors were sampled from an adult in good health. The CDR3 runs from the conserved cysteine through the conserved F or W. Each record gives: V gene, J gene, D gene, clone size, CDR3 DNA, CDR3 protein. A D gene is named only where the DNA matches it firmly. Not all rows give a size; the values are once, few, many and, for expanded clones, a class.

V gene: TRBV11-3
J gene: TRBJ2-5
D gene: TRBD1
clone size: few
CDR3 DNA: TGTGCCAGCCGGGGACAGGAAAAGACCCAGTACTTC
CDR3 protein: CASRGQEKTQYF

V gene: TRBV11-2
J gene: TRBJ2-3
D gene: TRBD2
clone size: -
CDR3 DNA: TGTGCCAGCAGCTTAGCTAGCGGGGGGGCAGATACGCAGTATTTT
CDR3 protein: CASSLASGGADTQYF

V gene: TRBV3-1/TRBV3-2
J gene: TRBJ2-1
D gene: TRBD2
clone size: -
CDR3 DNA: TGTGCCAGCAGCCAAGTTCTAGCGGGGGACAATGAGCAGTTCTTC
CDR3 protein: CASSQVLAGDNEQFF

V gene: TRBV7-3
J gene: TRBJ2-1
D gene: -
clone size: -
CDR3 DNA: TGTGCCAGCAGCTTACAGGTTTACAATGAGCAGTTCTTC
CDR3 protein: CASSLQVYNEQFF

V gene: TRBV14
J gene: TRBJ1-2
D gene: -
clone size: once
CDR3 DNA: TGTGCCAGCAGCCAAGAGGGGGGCTCGGGACGAGGAGGCTACACCTTC
CDR3 protein: CASSQEGGSGRGGYTF

V gene: TRBV28
J gene: TRBJ1-1
D gene: -
clone size: -
CDR3 DNA: TGTGCCAGCAGTCCAGGAAACACTGAAGCTTTCTTT
CDR3 protein: CASSPGNTEAFF

V gene: TRBV19
J gene: TRBJ1-1
D gene: TRBD1
clone size: -
CDR3 DNA: TGTGCCAGTAGTATCCCCAGGGGGCCCACTGAAGCTTTCTTT
CDR3 protein: CASSIPRGPTEAFF

V gene: TRBV6-5
J gene: TRBJ1-6
D gene: -
clone size: -
CDR3 DNA: TGTGCCAGCAGTTACACTGACAGGCCCTATAATTCACCCCTCCACTTT
CDR3 protein: CASSYTDRPYNSPLHF

V gene: TRBV28
J gene: TRBJ2-4
D gene: -
clone size: -
CDR3 DNA: TGTGCCAGCAGTTTCCCCAGGGGCGACATTCAGTACTTC
CDR3 protein: CASSFPRGDIQYF

V gene: TRBV6-5
J gene: TRBJ1-4
D gene: -
clone size: -
CDR3 DNA: TGTGCCAGCAGGAAGTTGGGAACTAATGAAAAACTGTTTTTT
CDR3 protein: CASRKLGTNEKLFF

V gene: TRBV15
J gene: TRBJ2-3
D gene: -
clone size: -
CDR3 DNA: TGTGCCACCAGCAGAGATCCGTCCTCTAGCACAGATACGCAGTATTTT
CDR3 protein: CATSRDPSSSTDTQYF

V gene: TRBV6-2/TRBV6-3
J gene: TRBJ1-5
D gene: -
clone size: -
CDR3 DNA: TGTGCCAGCAGCCTACGTAGCAGCCTGCTAACTAGTCAGCCCCAGCATTTT
CDR3 protein: CASSLRSSLLTSQPQHF

V gene: TRBV20-1
J gene: TRBJ1-1
D gene: -
clone size: -
CDR3 DNA: TGCAGTGCTAGCGCCTCCGAAGCTTTCTTT
CDR3 protein: CSASASEAFF

V gene: TRBV30
J gene: TRBJ1-2
D gene: -
clone size: -
CDR3 DNA: TGTGCCTGGAGTGTGACGGGAGGGCCCAGGGATGGCTACACCTTC
CDR3 protein: CAWSVTGGPRDGYTF

V gene: TRBV7-6
J gene: TRBJ2-5
D gene: -
clone size: -
CDR3 DNA: TGTGCCAGCAGCTTAGTAGTCCCCCCAAGGGGGGCGGGAGTACGCGAGACCCAGTACTTC
CDR3 protein: CASSLVVPPRGAGVRETQYF

V gene: TRBV5-1
J gene: TRBJ1-1
D gene: TRBD1
clone size: -
CDR3 DNA: TGCGCCAGCAGCGCGGACAGGCCCACTGAAGCTTTCTTT
CDR3 protein: CASSADRPTEAFF

V gene: TRBV5-4
J gene: TRBJ1-1
D gene: -
clone size: -
CDR3 DNA: TGTGCCAGCAGCTTGAGAATGAACACTGAAGCTTTCTTT
CDR3 protein: CASSLRMNTEAFF

V gene: TRBV9
J gene: TRBJ1-3
D gene: -
clone size: -
CDR3 DNA: TGTGCCAGCAGCGTCTTCAGGGGTGGCGGAAACACCATATATTTT
CDR3 protein: CASSVFRGGGNTIYF

V gene: TRBV28
J gene: TRBJ1-2
D gene: -
clone size: -
CDR3 DNA: TGTGCCATCTTTAGGGCGGTGAGCTATGGCTACACCTTC
CDR3 protein: CAIFRAVSYGYTF

V gene: TRBV4-3
J gene: TRBJ1-5
D gene: -
clone size: -
CDR3 DNA: TGCGCCAGCAGCCAAGGTGGCGACAGGACCCATTTCAATCAGCCCCAGCATTTT
CDR3 protein: CASSQGGDRTHFNQPQHF

V gene: TRBV2
J gene: TRBJ1-6
D gene: TRBD1
clone size: -
CDR3 DNA: TGTGCCAGCAGGGGGAACCCGGGACAGACTAGCTCCTATAATTCACCCCTCCACTTT
CDR3 protein: CASRGNPGQTSSYNSPLHF

V gene: TRBV2
J gene: TRBJ1-4
D gene: -
clone size: -
CDR3 DNA: TGTGCCAGCAGGGAGTCCGTGACAGCTGTTAATGAAAAACTGTTTTTT
CDR3 protein: CASRESVTAVNEKLFF

V gene: TRBV19
J gene: TRBJ2-1
D gene: TRBD1
clone size: -
CDR3 DNA: TGTGCCACCGGGACAGGGGCCAATGAGCAGTTCTTC
CDR3 protein: CATGTGANEQFF

V gene: TRBV30
J gene: TRBJ2-1
D gene: -
clone size: -
CDR3 DNA: TGTGCCTGGAGAGAGAGGACAGAAGGGCAGTTCTTC
CDR3 protein: CAWRERTEGQFF

V gene: TRBV28
J gene: TRBJ1-5
D gene: -
clone size: few
CDR3 DNA: TGTGCCAGCCAGAAAGAATATAGCAATCAGCCCCAGCATTTT
CDR3 protein: CASQKEYSNQPQHF

V gene: TRBV30
J gene: TRBJ2-1
D gene: -
clone size: -
CDR3 DNA: TGTGCCTGGAGTTCTTCTTACAGGGAACCTAGAACGAAGCAGTTCTTC
CDR3 protein: CAWSSSYREPRTKQFF

V gene: TRBV9
J gene: TRBJ1-2
D gene: -
clone size: once
CDR3 DNA: TGTGCCAGCAGCCAATCGGATGGCTACACCTTC
CDR3 protein: CASSQSDGYTF

V gene: TRBV5-4
J gene: TRBJ2-7
D gene: TRBD2
clone size: -
CDR3 DNA: TGTGCCAGCAGCTTGACTAGCGGGAGAGTTTACGAGCAGTACTTC
CDR3 protein: CASSLTSGRVYEQYF